This T cell receptor beta chain was found in a study of blood T cell repertoires in COVID-19 (dated by TCRdb to 2019 to 2021). About the full investigation: The collaborator samples originated in the United States, Italy and Spain and spanned the acute and convalescent phases of COVID-19. The material from the prospective study consisted of cDNA or gDNA derived from T cells, B-cell-depleted T cells, or PBMCs. Subjects who had been exposed to COVID-19, were actively infected with it, or had recovered from it provided the deeply sampled blood TCRbeta repertoires that made up the dataset. The repertoires were released in a freely available public database meant as a resource for research on the immune response to SARS-CoV-2. Samples were obtained from the ongoing ImmuneRACE study (first 160 participants) and from some 1,300 subjects provided by 6 global collaborators. The sample metadata nearly always contained a de-identified subject ID, COVID-19 status, age in years and sex. Where available, HLA class I and class II types were obtained from metadata supplied by the sample provider rather than from assay-based typing. Beyond this particular receptor, the publication reports: The amount of clinical and demographic metadata varied by source and participant and was provided uncurated.

TCRbeta CDR3 regions were amplified from genomic DNA by means of the immunoSEQ Assay, a bias-controlled multiplex PCR. Turning to the authors' computational methods: The number of nucleated cells in each sample was estimated from the amplification of reference gene primers within the assay. Sequence reads were collapsed and filtered to measure the absolute abundance of every unique TCRbeta CDR3 rearrangement. For each sample, productive Simpson clonality was calculated as the square root of Simpson's diversity index over productive rearrangements. TCRdb carries this immuneACCESS record with in-frame sequences only. Its versions omit some clonotypes, under half of them owing to an unresolved V gene in the studies checked, with the rest unexplained. The V and J calls and clone size are taken from that table; D and trimming were inferred from the DNA. For this sample the table gives roughly 200,000 clones, of which around 90% were detected only once. The ten largest clones take up approximately 2.7% of the sample.

Enrolling through a virtual design, the prospective study's participants ranged in age from roughly 18 to 100 years and lived across roughly 23 United States geographic areas. Cohort assignment in the prospective study relied on participant-reported clinical history from a screening survey and a study questionnaire. For ImmuneRACE Cohort 3, a participant was defined as recovered based on two consecutive negative NP/OP PCR tests, clearance by a healthcare professional, or resolution of symptoms. Each participant in the prospective study had whole blood, serum and a nasopharyngeal or oropharyngeal swab collected by mobile phlebotomists. Prospective study participants could optionally give additional blood draws and questionnaires over an approximately two-month period. Before DNA extraction, prospective study blood samples were shipped either frozen or at room temperature. With regard to this clone: What antigen it recognizes has not been identified. No base-level quality is on record; no much larger clone is a single base apart.

The CDR3 spans 17 residues, from the cysteine through the phenylalanine. The CDR3 DNA has 51 bases and is translated from base 1. The germline V gene (reference sequence) specifies PRHDT as CDR1 and FYEKMQ as CDR2. Germline trimming: 6 bases from V, 0 bases from J; junction bases outside gene matches: 10. This chain joins TRBV13 to TRBJ1-3, and TRBD1 aligns with 8 junction nucleotides. The sequence was collected from a woman aged 25-40 years who had recovered from COVID-19. Material for sequencing was PBMCs or T cells enriched from blood (not recorded which). This receptor carries the CDR3 CASRQAGGLLSGNTIYF. The DNA is TGTGCCAGCAGACAGGCAGGGGGCTTGCTCTCTGGAAACACCATATATTTT.